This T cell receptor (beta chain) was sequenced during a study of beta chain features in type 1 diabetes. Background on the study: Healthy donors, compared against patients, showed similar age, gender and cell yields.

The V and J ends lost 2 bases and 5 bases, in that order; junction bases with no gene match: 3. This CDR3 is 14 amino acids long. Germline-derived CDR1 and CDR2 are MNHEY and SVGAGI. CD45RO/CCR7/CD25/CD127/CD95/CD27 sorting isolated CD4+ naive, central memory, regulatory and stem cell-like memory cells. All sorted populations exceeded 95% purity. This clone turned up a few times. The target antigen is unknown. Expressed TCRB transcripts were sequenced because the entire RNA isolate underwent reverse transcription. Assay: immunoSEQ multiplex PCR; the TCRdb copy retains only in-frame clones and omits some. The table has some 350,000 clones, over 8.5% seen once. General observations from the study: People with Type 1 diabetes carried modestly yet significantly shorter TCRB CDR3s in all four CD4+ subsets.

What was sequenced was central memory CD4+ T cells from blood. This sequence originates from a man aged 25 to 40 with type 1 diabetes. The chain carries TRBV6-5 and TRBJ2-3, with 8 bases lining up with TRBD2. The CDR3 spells CASSYGLAGDTQYF. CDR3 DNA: TGTGCCAGCAGTTACGGGCTAGCGGGAGATACGCAGTATTTT.